These 29 T cell receptor beta chains came from one sample sequenced in a study of OX40 agonist ivuxolimab in advanced cancers. Data came from immunoSEQ multiplex PCR; TCRdb stores just in-frame clones and leaves some out. The sample contains tens of thousands of clones, 85% to 90% of which appear only once. The sample was CD4+ or CD8+ T cells sorted from blood, taken in a trial of the OX40 agonist ivuxolimab. Receptor source: an adult with an advanced solid tumor such as melanoma, head and neck, liver or kidney cancer.

This chain connects TRBV27 to TRBJ2-7, with D possibly TRBD1 on 6 matching bases. Trimming took 5 bases from V and 3 from J, leaving 14 bases between them. This CDR3 is 14 amino acids long. CDR1 is MNHEY and CDR2 is SMNVEV in the germline V gene (reference sequence). The CDR3 DNA is TGTGCCAGCAGTCCCGGACTGGGACACTACGAGCAGTACTTC. Amino acid sequence: CASSPGLGHYEQYF.

J is TRBJ2-3 and V is TRBV5-6; D is undetermined. CDR1 and CDR2 (germline): SGHDT, YYEEEE. CDR3 length equals 14 residues. The V and J ends lost 4 bases and 5 bases respectively, with 14 bases between them. CDR3 residues: CASSLPGLGDTQYF. CDR3 nucleotide sequence: TGTGCCAGCAGCCTGCCCGGGCTAGGAGATACGCAGTATTTT. The entire variable domain, with the rest obtained from reference TRBV5-6 and TRBJ2-3, is as follows: DAGVTQSPTHLIKTRGQQVTLRCSPKSGHDTVSWYQQALGQGPQFIFQYYEEEERQRGNFPDRFSGHQFPNYSSELNVNALLLGDSALYLCASSLPGLGDTQYFGPGTRLTVL.

The chain is built from TRBV5-1 and TRBJ1-1; D possibly corresponds to TRBD1 (6 bases). The CDR3 covers 13 residues. The V end lost 7 bases, the J end lost 2 bases, and 12 bases lay between the germline ends. The germline V gene encodes CDR1 SGHRS and CDR2 YFSETQ. DNA of the CDR3: TGCGCCAGCGTCGGACAGAGTAACACTGAAGCTTTCTTT. Encoded protein: CASVGQSNTEAFF.

The chain recombines TRBV15 with TRBJ2-2, with TRBD2 matching 10 bases. The CDR3 has 15 residues. CDR1 is LNHNV and CDR2 is YYDKDF in the germline V gene (reference sequence). Trimming cost V 4 bases and J 5 bases; bases outside gene matches: 4. DNA for the CDR3: TGTGCCACCAGCAATGAAGCGGGAGGGACCGGGGAGCTGTTTTTT. Protein sequence: CATSNEAGGTGELFF.

This clone was seen a few times. V gene TRBV6-6 combines with J gene TRBJ2-7; 12 nucleotides align to TRBD2. CDR1 is MNHNY, CDR2 SVGAGI, per germline (reference sequence). The CDR3 loop spans 13 amino acids. Germline trimming cut 11 bases from V and 5 bases from J; bases unmatched to any gene: 7. The CDR3 DNA is TGTGCCGCTTGGACTAGCGGGGACCACGAGCAGTACTTC. This gives the protein CAAWTSGDHEQYF.

This clone was seen once. The rearrangement joins TRBV4-3 to TRBJ2-7; 9 bases match TRBD1. Germline assignment: CDR1 LGHNA and CDR2 YSLEER. This CDR3 spans 14 amino acids. V lost 1 base and J lost 3; bases outside the gene matches: 1. This CDR3 reads CASSQGDRVYEQYF. CDR3 DNA: TGCGCCAGCAGCCAAGGGGACAGGGTCTACGAGCAGTACTTC.

The DNA of the CDR3 is TGTGCCAGCAGCTCTTTAGCGGGAGGGCCAGATACGCAGTATTTT. As protein: CASSSLAGGPDTQYF. The chain combines TRBV7-2 with TRBJ2-3, with TRBD2 matching 11 bases. The CDR3 extends over 15 amino acids. Germline CDR1 is SGHTA and CDR2 is FQGNSA. The V segment lost 4 bases and the J segment 4 bases; nucleotides outside the gene matches: 4.

This chain joins TRBV10-2 and TRBJ2-3; D is unclear. In germline, CDR1 is WSHSY, CDR2 SAAADI. V dropped 2 bases and J dropped 0 bases, with 6 bases sitting between them. The CDR3 runs 14 residues. CDR3 protein: CASSEVTSTDTQYF. The CDR3 DNA reads as TGCGCCAGCAGTGAGGTTACTAGCACAGATACGCAGTATTTT.

The chain employs TRBV5-4 and TRBJ1-5; 9 nucleotides align to TRBD1. Germline CDR1 SGHNT, CDR2 YYREEE (reference sequence). Germline trimming cut 1 base from V and 7 bases from J; bases unmatched to any gene: 3. CDR3 length: 14 amino acids. CDR3 in DNA: TGTGCCAGCAGCTTGTCAGGGACAGGGCAGCCCCAGCATTTT. Protein: CASSLSGTGQPQHF. Full variable domain (missing parts from reference TRBV5-4 and TRBJ1-5): ETGVTQSPTHLIKTRGQQVTLRCSSQSGHNTVSWYQQALGQGPQFIFQYYREEENGRGNFPPRFSGLQFPNYSSELNVNALELDDSALYLCASSLSGTGQPQHFGDGTRLSIL.

This clone occurred once. The chain couples TRBV30 to TRBJ2-6; 7 nucleotides line up with TRBD2. After removal of 0 bases from V and 5 bases from J, the junction contained 7 bases not matched to a gene. The CDR3 spans 16 residues. Germline CDR1 GTSNPN, CDR2 SVGIG (reference sequence). As DNA, the CDR3 is TGTGCCTGGAGTGTACGGGCGGGAGTTTGGGCCAACGTCCTGACTTTC. Residues: CAWSVRAGVWANVLTF. The full variable domain, with the rest looked up from reference TRBV30 and TRBJ2-6, is SQTIHQWPATLVQPVGSPLSLECTVEGTSNPNLYWYRQAAGRGLQLLFYSVGIGQISSEVPQNLSASRPQDRQFILSSKKLLLSDSGFYLCAWSVRAGVWANVLTFGAGSRLTVL.

By share of the sample, this clone is medium-sized. The chain links TRBV15 to TRBJ2-1, with D maybe TRBD2 (6 bases). CDR3 length: 17 residues. V lost 0 bases and J lost 11, with 23 bases in between. CDR1 and CDR2 (germline): LNHNV, YYDKDF (reference sequence). CDR3 protein: CATSRDHPGTGGVQQFF. The CDR3 DNA is TGTGCCACCAGCAGAGATCACCCCGGGACTGGGGGTGTGCAGCAGTTCTTC. Filled out from reference TRBV15 and TRBJ2-1, the complete variable domain reads DAMVIQNPRYQVTQFGKPVTLSCSQTLNHNVMYWYQQKSSQAPKLLFHYYDKDFNNEADTPDNFQSRRPNTSFCFLDIRSPGLGDTAMYLCATSRDHPGTGGVQQFFGPGTRLTVL.

The chain combines TRBV19 with TRBJ2-3; TRBD1 matches at 10 bases. Germline V CDR1 and CDR2: LNHDA, SQIVND (reference sequence). The ends lost 3 bases at V and 5 bases at J; junction bases unmatched: 5. The CDR3 runs 15 residues. The CDR3 loop is CASSIGTGEKDTQYF. The DNA of the CDR3 is TGTGCCAGTAGTATTGGGACAGGGGAAAAAGATACGCAGTATTTT. The full variable domain, its missing parts supplied by reference TRBV19 and TRBJ2-3, is DGGITQSPKYLFRKEGQNVTLSCEQNLNHDAMYWYRQDPGQGLRLIYYSQIVNDFQKGDIAEGYSVSREKKESFPLTVTSAQKNPTAFYLCASSIGTGEKDTQYFGPGTRLTVL.

The chain has TRBV28 and TRBJ2-2; D is ambiguous. Per the germline V gene, CDR1 is MDHEN and CDR2 is SYDVKM. The V gene lost 5 bases and the J gene lost 2 bases, with 21 bases spanning the gap. The CDR3 length is 18 residues. The CDR3 loop reads CASSPLTSGFNNTGELFF. As DNA, the CDR3 is TGTGCCAGCAGTCCACTTACGTCGGGTTTCAATAACACCGGGGAGCTGTTTTTT.

The V gene is TRBV7-9, the J gene TRBJ2-1, with 9 bases that match TRBD2. V lost 0 bases and J lost 9; bases outside the gene matches: 12. The CDR3 length is 17 residues. Germline CDR1 SEHNR, CDR2 FQNEAQ (reference sequence). The CDR3 protein is CASSLALGAGGHIEQFF. Here the CDR3 DNA reads TGTGCCAGCAGCTTAGCCCTCGGAGCGGGAGGCCACATTGAGCAGTTCTTC.

The V gene is TRBV28, the J gene TRBJ1-5; D remains ambiguous. CDR3 length: 14 residues. V was clipped by 3 bases and J by 1 base, with 7 bases between them. Per the germline V gene, CDR1 is MDHEN and CDR2 is SYDVKM. CDR3 nucleotide sequence: TGTGCCAGCAGTTTTATCGGCAGCAATCAGCCCCAGCATTTT. Translation: CASSFIGSNQPQHF. Supplemented by reference TRBV28 and TRBJ1-5, the full variable domain reads DVKVTQSSRYLVKRTGEKVFLECVQDMDHENMFWYRQDPGLGLRLIYFSYDVKMKEKGDIPEGYSVSREKKERFSLILESASTNQTSMYLCASSFIGSNQPQHFGDGTRLSIL.

The chain links TRBV2 to TRBJ2-4; D might be TRBD2 (6 bases). This CDR3 contains 16 residues. Between the trimmed V and J ends, which lost 7 bases and 2 bases, there was a span of 18 bases. Per germline, CDR1 SNHLY and CDR2 FYNNEI. The CDR3 bases are TGTGCCAGCATGGGGACTCCGGGGATTACCAAAAACATTCAGTACTTC. It is translated as CASMGTPGITKNIQYF.

This chain links TRBV29-1 with TRBJ2-1, with unresolved D. This CDR3 spans 10 amino acids. From germline, CDR1 is SQVTM and CDR2 ANQGSEA. V was shortened by 3 bases and J by 9 bases, with 6 bases between the two germline ends. The CDR3 DNA follows: TGCAGCGTTGATTACCCTGAGCAGTTCTTC. Translated, it gives CSVDYPEQFF.

The rearrangement uses TRBV7-8 and TRBJ2-1; 7 bases map to TRBD2. The V gene end was trimmed by 1 base and the J gene end by 5 bases; junction bases not matched to a gene: 5. The CDR3 extends over 15 amino acids. The germline gives CDR1 SGHVS, CDR2 FQNEAQ. CDR3: CASSLGGGDHNEQFF. CDR3 nucleotides: TGTGCCAGCAGCTTAGGTGGGGGGGATCACAATGAGCAGTTCTTC.

This clone was seen a single time. The rearrangement joins TRBV6-5 to TRBJ1-4; D remains ambiguous. V was clipped by 2 bases and J by 6 bases, with 7 bases between them. This CDR3 spans 13 amino acids. The germline V gene has CDR1 MNHEY and CDR2 SVGAGI. CDR3 DNA: TGTGCCAGCAGTTACCCCCCCCATGAAAAACTGTTTTTT. It yields the protein CASSYPPHEKLFF.

This clone has only a few counts. Other DNA sequences from this sample encode an identical CDR3 as well. This chain connects TRBV19 to TRBJ1-5, with 8 nucleotides matching TRBD1. Trimming took 4 bases from V and 2 from J; bases not matched to a gene: 4. This CDR3 comprises 15 residues. Germline V lookup: CDR1 LNHDA, CDR2 SQIVND (reference sequence). The CDR3 sequence is CASSTWGQGNQPQHF. In DNA, the CDR3 is TGTGCCAGTAGTACCTGGGGACAGGGCAATCAGCCCCAGCATTTT. Full variable domain (outside the CDR3, taken from reference TRBV19 and TRBJ1-5): DGGITQSPKYLFRKEGQNVTLSCEQNLNHDAMYWYRQDPGQGLRLIYYSQIVNDFQKGDIAEGYSVSREKKESFPLTVTSAQKNPTAFYLCASSTWGQGNQPQHFGDGTRLSIL.

V and J are TRBV9 and TRBJ2-7; 7 positions agree with TRBD2. CDR1 SGDLS and CDR2 YYNGEE come from the germline V gene. The CDR3 loop spans 14 amino acids. Losses at the gene ends were 4 bases for V and 7 bases for J; bases not matched to a gene: 11. CDR3 coding DNA: TGTGCCAGCAGCACCGGGACTATCCCGGGAGAGCAGTACTTC. This encodes CASSTGTIPGEQYF.

This chain uses TRBV6-5 with TRBJ2-1; 7 nucleotides agree with TRBD1. CDR1 is MNHEY and CDR2 is SVGAGI in the germline V gene. The CDR3 sequence is 16 residues long. V gave up 6 bases and J gave up 4 bases; unmatched junction bases: 12. The CDR3: CASSYGSGTAYNEQFF. Here the CDR3 DNA reads TGTGCCAGCAGCTACGGGTCCGGGACAGCATACAATGAGCAGTTCTTC.

The gene calls are TRBV2 and TRBJ2-1; the match to TRBD2 covers 15 bases. The V and J ends lost 6 bases and 4 bases, in that order; junction bases with no gene match: 7. The V gene's germline CDR1 is SNHLY and CDR2 FYNNEI. The CDR3 sequence is 17 residues long. The CDR3 DNA reads TGTGCCAGCAGGGGACTAGCGGGAGGTTGGTCGTACAATGAGCAGTTCTTC. Encoded protein: CASRGLAGGWSYNEQFF.

This clone was detected once. V gene TRBV27 combines with J gene TRBJ2-7, with a tentative D call TRBD2 (5 bases). The V end was cut by 3 bases, the J end by 4 bases, with 13 bases between. The CDR3 extends over 14 amino acids. Germline V gives CDR1 MNHEY, CDR2 SMNVEV (reference sequence). The CDR3, as DNA: TGTGCCAGCAGTTTTACGGGGAGATCGTACGAGCAGTACTTC. The encoded protein is CASSFTGRSYEQYF.

The chain uses TRBV5-1 and TRBJ2-1, with 10 bases identical to TRBD2. V shed 1 base, J shed 1 base, and the junction held 5 bases outside the gene matches. This CDR3 has 17 amino acids. Germline V gene lookup returns CDR1 SGHRS and CDR2 YFSETQ. The CDR3 DNA reads as TGCGCCAGCAGCTTGTCGGCTAGCGGGGGATCCTACAATGAGCAGTTCTTC. Encoded protein: CASSLSASGGSYNEQFF. Full variable domain (remainder filled in from reference TRBV5-1 and TRBJ2-1): KAGVTQTPRYLIKTRGQQVTLSCSPISGHRSVSWYQQTPGQGLQFLFEYFSETQRNKGNFPGRFSGRQFSNSRSEMNVSTLELGDSALYLCASSLSASGGSYNEQFFGPGTRLTVL.

This clone is a singleton in its sample. CDR3 in DNA: TGTGCCACCAGCAGAGATGATTACAAGAACGAGCAGTACTTC. It is translated as CATSRDDYKNEQYF. This chain uses TRBV15 with TRBJ2-7; no definite D call. V was shortened by 0 bases and J by 5 bases, with 11 bases between the two germline ends. The V gene's germline CDR1 is LNHNV and CDR2 YYDKDF (reference sequence). There are 14 residues in the CDR3.

This clone has just one count. The rearrangement uses TRBV15 and TRBJ2-4; TRBD1 matches 8 bases. Germline lookup yields CDR1 LNHNV and CDR2 YYDKDF (reference sequence). The CDR3 sequence is 16 residues long. V lost 5 bases, J lost 0 bases, and 6 bases stayed unmatched. The CDR3 region is CATSPWTGPAKNIQYF. CDR3 bases: TGTGCCACCAGCCCCTGGACAGGGCCAGCCAAAAACATTCAGTACTTC. Using reference TRBV15 and TRBJ2-4 for the parts outside the CDR3, the full variable domain is DAMVIQNPRYQVTQFGKPVTLSCSQTLNHNVMYWYQQKSSQAPKLLFHYYDKDFNNEADTPDNFQSRRPNTSFCFLDIRSPGLGDTAMYLCATSPWTGPAKNIQYFGAGTRLSVL.

The chain links TRBV27 to TRBJ2-7; D is possibly TRBD1 (5 bases). Trimming pared 6 bases from V and 2 bases from J, leaving 11 bases between. The CDR3 runs 13 residues. The V gene's germline CDR1 is MNHEY and CDR2 SMNVEV (reference sequence). In nucleotides, the CDR3 is TGTGCCAGCAGCCTAGGGGCAGCCTACGAGCAGTACTTC. It specifies CASSLGAAYEQYF.

V gene TRBV7-9 combines with J gene TRBJ2-7; 7 nucleotides agree with TRBD1. The V segment lost 4 bases and the J segment 0 bases; nucleotides outside the gene matches: 0. The length of the CDR3 is 13 residues. The germline V gene encodes CDR1 SEHNR and CDR2 FQNEAQ (reference sequence). The CDR3 DNA is TGTGCCAGCAGCTGGGACAGCTCCTACGAGCAGTACTTC. It translates to CASSWDSSYEQYF. The full variable domain, with the rest looked up from reference TRBV7-9 and TRBJ2-7, is DTGVSQNPRHKITKRGQNVTFRCDPISEHNRLYWYRQTLGQGPEFLTYFQNEAQLEKSRLLSDRFSAERPKGSFSTLEIQRTEQGDSAMYLCASSWDSSYEQYFGPGTRLTVT.